The sequence of this TCR beta chain was determined in a study of T cell responses to AZD1222 COVID-19 vaccine. This CDR3 has 13 amino acids. CDR1 and CDR2 from the germline V gene are MNHNS and SASEGT. The germline V and J ends were trimmed by 2 bases and 4 bases, with 6 bases remaining between them. In regard to this clone: What it binds is not known.

Broader study findings: Spike-specific TCR breadth rose after two AZD1222 doses, and depth rose as well. Targeting of unmutated variant regions was reportedly seen in nearly half of spike-specific TCRs. With dominance at 160-218 and 743-854, vaccine-associated CD4 TCRs spanned spike.

Produced via immunoSEQ multiplex PCR; TCRdb's table is partial and in-frame only. Here the sample spans 85,000 to 120,000 clones, roughly 88% being singletons. The sample here was peripheral blood, taken on day 0 of AZD1222 vaccination. The source is an adult in good health. The chain links TRBV6-1 to TRBJ1-3, with a tentative D call TRBD1 (5 bases). CDR3: CASSEPGGNTIYF. CDR3 nucleotides: TGTGCCAGCAGTGAACCAGGGGGAAACACCATATATTTT.